Listed here is a single T cell receptor beta chain. This specimen belongs to a study of prognosis after radiotherapy for stage I lung cancer. On the study more broadly: The study enrolled patients with stage I non-small cell lung cancer between 2018 and January 2019. SBRT spanned 3 to 5 fractions, reaching a biologically effective dose of at least 100 Gy.

The length of the CDR3 is 16 residues. V shed 2 bases, J shed 0 bases, and the junction held 3 bases outside the gene matches. From germline, CDR1 is LNHDA and CDR2 SQIVND (reference sequence). From genomic DNA, two-round multiplex PCR was used to amplify TCR beta CDR3. Primers (each specific to one TRBV or TRBJ gene) were used in first-round PCR. TCRdb passed the multiplex PCR reads through MiXCR, listing each CDR3 protein once. In the table there are 20,000 to 25,000 distinct CDR3 sequences, about 40% of which are singletons. The TCR sequence derives from a donor aged 50 or older with non-small cell lung cancer. The V call is TRBV19, the J call TRBJ2-3; 9 bases match TRBD2. Sequencing was performed on PBMCs, taken before or after stereotactic body radiation therapy (not recorded which). The CDR3 sequence is CASSISLAGSTDTQYF. CDR3 sequence (DNA): TGTGCCAGTAGTATAAGTCTAGCGGGGAGCACAGATACGCAGTATTTT.